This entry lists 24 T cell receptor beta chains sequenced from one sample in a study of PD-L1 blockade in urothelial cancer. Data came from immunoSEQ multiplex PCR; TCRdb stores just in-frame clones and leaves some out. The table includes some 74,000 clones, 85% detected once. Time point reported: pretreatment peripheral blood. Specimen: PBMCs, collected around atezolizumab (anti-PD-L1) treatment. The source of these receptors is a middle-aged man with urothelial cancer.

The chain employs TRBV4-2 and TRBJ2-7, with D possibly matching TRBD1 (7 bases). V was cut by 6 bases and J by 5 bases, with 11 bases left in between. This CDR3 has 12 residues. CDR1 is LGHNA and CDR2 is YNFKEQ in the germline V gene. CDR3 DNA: TGTGCCAGCAGACAGGGGAGGAACGAGCAGTACTTC. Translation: CASRQGRNEQYF.

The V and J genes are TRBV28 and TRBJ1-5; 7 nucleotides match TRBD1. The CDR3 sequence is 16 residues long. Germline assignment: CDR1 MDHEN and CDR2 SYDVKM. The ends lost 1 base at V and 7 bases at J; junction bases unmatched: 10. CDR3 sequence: CASSLSQGGPGQPQHF. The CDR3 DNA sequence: TGTGCCAGCAGTTTATCGCAGGGGGGACCAGGGCAGCCCCAGCATTTT.

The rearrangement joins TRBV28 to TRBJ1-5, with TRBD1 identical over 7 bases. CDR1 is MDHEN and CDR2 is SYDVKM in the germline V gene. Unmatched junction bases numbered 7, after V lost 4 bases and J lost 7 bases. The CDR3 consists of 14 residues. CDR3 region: CASSSTGVPQPQHF. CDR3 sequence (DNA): TGTGCCAGCAGTTCTACAGGGGTCCCCCAGCCCCAGCATTTT.

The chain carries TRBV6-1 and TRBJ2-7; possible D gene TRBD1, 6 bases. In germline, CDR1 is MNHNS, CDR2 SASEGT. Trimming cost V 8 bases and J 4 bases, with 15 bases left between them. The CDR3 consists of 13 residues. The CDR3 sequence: CASGGTPRYEQYF. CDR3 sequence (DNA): TGTGCCAGCGGGGGCACCCCAAGGTACGAGCAGTACTTC.

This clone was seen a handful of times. The CDR3 loop is CASSLFTAEAFF. CDR3 nucleotide sequence: TGTGCCAGCAGCTTATTCACAGCTGAAGCTTTCTTT. The chain employs TRBV7-2 and TRBJ1-1; D call uncertain. Germline V gene lookup returns CDR1 SGHTA and CDR2 FQGNSA. Trimming shortened V by 2 bases and J by 6 bases, and 7 bases separated the two germline ends. CDR3 length equals 12 residues.

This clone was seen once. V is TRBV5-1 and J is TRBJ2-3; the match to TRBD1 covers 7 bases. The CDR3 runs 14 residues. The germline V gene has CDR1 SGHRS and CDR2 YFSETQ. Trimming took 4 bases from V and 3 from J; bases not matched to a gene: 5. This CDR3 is CASSPGRGTDTQYF. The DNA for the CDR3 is TGCGCCAGCAGCCCAGGCAGGGGGACAGATACGCAGTATTTT.

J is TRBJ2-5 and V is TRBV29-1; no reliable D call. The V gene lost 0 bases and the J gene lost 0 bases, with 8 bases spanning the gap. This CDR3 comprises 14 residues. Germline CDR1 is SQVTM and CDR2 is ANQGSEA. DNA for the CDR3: TGCAGCGTTGAAGAGGCGGAGTACCAAGAGACCCAGTACTTC. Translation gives CSVEEAEYQETQYF.

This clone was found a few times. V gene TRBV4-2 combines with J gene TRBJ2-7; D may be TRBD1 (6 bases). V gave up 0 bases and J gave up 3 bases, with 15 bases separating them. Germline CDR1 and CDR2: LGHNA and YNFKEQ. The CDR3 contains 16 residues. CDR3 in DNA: TGTGCCAGCAGCCAAGAGATGGCACAGGGATTCTACGAGCAGTACTTC. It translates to CASSQEMAQGFYEQYF.

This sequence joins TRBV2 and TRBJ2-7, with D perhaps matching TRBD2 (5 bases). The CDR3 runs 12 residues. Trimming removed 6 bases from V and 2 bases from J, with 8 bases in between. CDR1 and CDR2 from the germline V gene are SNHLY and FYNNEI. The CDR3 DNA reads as TGTGCCAGCAGGAGGGAAACCTACGAGCAGTACTTC. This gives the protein CASRRETYEQYF.

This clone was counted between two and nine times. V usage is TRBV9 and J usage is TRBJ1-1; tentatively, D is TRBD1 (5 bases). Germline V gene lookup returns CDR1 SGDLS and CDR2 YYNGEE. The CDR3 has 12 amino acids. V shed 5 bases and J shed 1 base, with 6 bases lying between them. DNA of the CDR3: TGTGCCAGCAGTACAGGGAACACTGAAGCTTTCTTT. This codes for CASSTGNTEAFF.

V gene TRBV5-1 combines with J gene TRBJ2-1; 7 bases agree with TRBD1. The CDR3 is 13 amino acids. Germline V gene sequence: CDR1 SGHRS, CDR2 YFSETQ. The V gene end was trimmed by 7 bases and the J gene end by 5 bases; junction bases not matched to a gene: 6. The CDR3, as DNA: TGCGCCAGCGGTTGGACAGGAGACAATGAGCAGTTCTTC. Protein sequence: CASGWTGDNEQFF.

CDR3 region: CAWSVPVLPTGELFF. DNA of the CDR3: TGTGCCTGGAGTGTGCCCGTCCTACCCACCGGGGAGCTGTTTTTT. V usage is TRBV30 and J usage is TRBJ2-2, with no clear D. In germline, CDR1 is GTSNPN, CDR2 SVGIG (reference sequence). The CDR3 contains 15 residues. Trimming cost V 0 bases and J 4 bases, with 12 bases left between them.

CDR3 DNA sequence: TGTGCCAGCAGTCAACCCAGACTAGCCCCCTATGGCTACACCTTC. This sequence encodes CASSQPRLAPYGYTF. The rearrangement uses TRBV7-8 and TRBJ1-2; D is undetermined. V gave up 6 bases and J gave up 4 bases, with 18 bases separating them. Germline-derived CDR1 and CDR2 are SGHVS and FQNEAQ. The CDR3 has 15 amino acids.

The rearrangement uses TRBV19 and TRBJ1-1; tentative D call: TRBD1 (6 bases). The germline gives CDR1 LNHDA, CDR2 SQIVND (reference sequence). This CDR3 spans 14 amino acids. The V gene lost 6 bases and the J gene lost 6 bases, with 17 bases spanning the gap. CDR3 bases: TGTGCCAGTAGGCCACAGGGAGGGGGGCCTGAAGCTTTCTTT. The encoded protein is CASRPQGGGPEAFF.

DNA of the CDR3: TGTGCCAGCAGCTCTGGACTAGCGCATATTCAGTACTTC. Amino acids: CASSSGLAHIQYF. This chain uses TRBV5-4 with TRBJ2-4; 9 bases align to TRBD2. The germline V gene has CDR1 SGHNT and CDR2 YYREEE (reference sequence). The trim removed 3 bases at V and 10 bases at J, leaving 5 bases unmatched. This CDR3 is 13 amino acids long.

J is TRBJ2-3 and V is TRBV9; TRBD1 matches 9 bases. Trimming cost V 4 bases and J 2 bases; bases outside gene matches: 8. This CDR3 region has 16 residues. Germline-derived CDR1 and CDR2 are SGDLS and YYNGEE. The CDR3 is CASSLTGGAFTDTQYF. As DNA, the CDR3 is TGTGCCAGCAGCCTCACAGGGGGCGCTTTCACAGATACGCAGTATTTT.

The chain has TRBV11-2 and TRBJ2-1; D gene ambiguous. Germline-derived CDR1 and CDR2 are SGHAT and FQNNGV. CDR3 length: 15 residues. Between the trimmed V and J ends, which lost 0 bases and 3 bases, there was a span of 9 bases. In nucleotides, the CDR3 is TGTGCCAGCAGCTTAGAGGGTAGCTTCTACAATGAGCAGTTCTTC. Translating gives CASSLEGSFYNEQFF.

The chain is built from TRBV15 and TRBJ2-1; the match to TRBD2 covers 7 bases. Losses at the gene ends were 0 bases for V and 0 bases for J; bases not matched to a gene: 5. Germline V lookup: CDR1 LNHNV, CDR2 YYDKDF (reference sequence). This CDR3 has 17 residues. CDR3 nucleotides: TGTGCCACCAGCAGAGATCTGGGGGAGGGCTCCTACAATGAGCAGTTCTTC. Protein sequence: CATSRDLGEGSYNEQFF.

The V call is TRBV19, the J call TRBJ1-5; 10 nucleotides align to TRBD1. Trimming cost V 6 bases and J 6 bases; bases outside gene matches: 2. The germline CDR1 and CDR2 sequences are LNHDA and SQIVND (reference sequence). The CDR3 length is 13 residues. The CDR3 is CASRDRGIQPQHF. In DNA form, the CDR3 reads TGTGCCAGTAGGGACAGGGGGATTCAGCCCCAGCATTTT.

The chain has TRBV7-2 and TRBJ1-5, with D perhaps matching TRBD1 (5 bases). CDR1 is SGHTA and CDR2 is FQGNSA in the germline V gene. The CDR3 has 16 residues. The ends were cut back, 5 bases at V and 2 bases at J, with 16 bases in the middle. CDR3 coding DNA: TGTGCCAGCAGCCTTGGGGGGGGGTCGGGCAATCAGCCCCAGCATTTT. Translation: CASSLGGGSGNQPQHF.

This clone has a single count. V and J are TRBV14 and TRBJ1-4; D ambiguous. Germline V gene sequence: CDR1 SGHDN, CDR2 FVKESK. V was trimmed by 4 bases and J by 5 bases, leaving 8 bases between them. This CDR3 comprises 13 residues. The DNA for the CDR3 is TGTGCCAGCAGCCGGCGGCGAAATGAAAAACTGTTTTTT. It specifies CASSRRRNEKLFF.

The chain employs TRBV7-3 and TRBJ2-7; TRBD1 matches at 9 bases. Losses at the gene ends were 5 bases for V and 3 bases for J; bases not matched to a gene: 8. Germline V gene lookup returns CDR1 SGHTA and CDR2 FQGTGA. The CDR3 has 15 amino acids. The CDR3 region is CASSAGTGTYYEQYF. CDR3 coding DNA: TGTGCCAGCAGCGCCGGGACAGGGACTTACTACGAGCAGTACTTC.

CDR3 in amino acids: CASIRGHTEAFF. CDR3 sequence (DNA): TGTGCCAGCATAAGGGGGCACACTGAAGCTTTCTTT. This chain connects TRBV5-6 to TRBJ1-1; 7 positions agree with TRBD1. This CDR3 is 12 amino acids long. V shed 6 bases and J 3 bases; nucleotides not matched to a gene: 2. Per the germline V gene, CDR1 is SGHDT and CDR2 is YYEEEE.

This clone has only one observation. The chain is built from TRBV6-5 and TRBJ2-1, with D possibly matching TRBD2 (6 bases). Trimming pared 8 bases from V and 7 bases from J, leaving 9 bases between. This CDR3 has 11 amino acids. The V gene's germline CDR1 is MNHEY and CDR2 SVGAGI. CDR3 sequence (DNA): TGTGCCAGCGGGGGGAGGAATGAGCAGTTCTTC. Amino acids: CASGGRNEQFF.